Below are 21 T cell receptor beta chains sequenced from a single sample in a study of shared clonotypes between healthy human individuals. As defined, naive CD8 cells were CD45RO-negative and positively selected for CCR7, with terminally differentiated effector memory CD45RA+ cells excluded. Libraries were prepared by immunoSEQ multiplex PCR; TCRdb keeps only in-frame clonotypes and omits some of them. The table has approximately 1.9 million clones, over 85% seen once. Sample: naive CD8+ T cells from PBMCs. The origin of the receptors is a man aged 18-30 years in good health. Some clones in this sample may be carry-over from other donors' samples.

This clone was recorded a few times. J is TRBJ1-5 and V is TRBV27; unclear D gene. This CDR3 contains 13 residues. Germline CDR1 MNHEY, CDR2 SMNVEV (reference sequence). The V and J ends lost 4 bases and 0 bases respectively, with 4 bases between them. CDR3 amino acids: CASSWYSNQPQHF. As DNA, the CDR3 is TGTGCCAGCAGTTGGTATAGCAATCAGCCCCAGCATTTT.

This clone appeared once. The chain employs TRBV7-8 and TRBJ2-3; 11 bases map to TRBD2. The V gene end was trimmed by 5 bases and the J gene end by 2 bases; junction bases not matched to a gene: 6. The CDR3 sequence is 16 residues long. From germline, CDR1 is SGHVS and CDR2 FQNEAQ. This CDR3 reads CASSAGLAVHTDTQYF. The CDR3 coding sequence is TGTGCCAGCAGCGCGGGACTAGCGGTCCACACAGATACGCAGTATTTT.

V usage is TRBV6-1 and J usage is TRBJ1-4, with 10 bases fitting TRBD1. CDR1 and CDR2 (germline): MNHNS, SASEGT. V lost 3 bases to trimming and J lost 7 bases; unmatched junction nucleotides: 14. The CDR3 loop spans 18 amino acids. CDR3 coding DNA: TGTGCCAGCAGTGACTATCCCGGGACAGGGGCAGCAAGTGAAAAACTGTTTTTT. This codes for CASSDYPGTGAASEKLFF.

The chain is built from TRBV11-2 and TRBJ2-3; 13 nucleotides agree with TRBD2. Per germline, CDR1 SGHAT and CDR2 FQNNGV. CDR3 length: 19 residues. The trim removed 1 base at V and 2 bases at J, leaving 9 bases unmatched. The CDR3 nucleotides read TGTGCCAGCAGCTTAGCGCTACTAGCGGGAGGGACTTACACAGATACGCAGTATTTT. It yields the protein CASSLALLAGGTYTDTQYF.

The rearrangement links TRBV25-1 to TRBJ2-5; 9 bases agree with TRBD1. With 6 bases clipped from V and 4 bases from J, the junction kept 9 bases outside the gene matches. Germline CDR1 reads MGHDK; CDR2 reads SYGVNS. The CDR3 covers 15 residues. This CDR3 is CASSNRDRVTETQYF. In DNA form, the CDR3 reads TGTGCCAGCAGCAACCGGGACAGGGTTACAGAGACCCAGTACTTC. Variable domain in full (rest from reference TRBV25-1 and TRBJ2-5): EADIYQTPRYLVIGTGKKITLECSQTMGHDKMYWYQQDPGMELHLIHYSYGVNSTEKGDLSSESTVSRIRTEHFPLTLESARPSHTSQYLCASSNRDRVTETQYFGPGTRLLVL.

The chain carries TRBV7-2 and TRBJ2-7, with D perhaps TRBD2 (5 bases). This CDR3 region has 16 residues. Trimming cost V 2 bases and J 3 bases, with 17 bases left between them. Germline loops: CDR1 SGHTA, CDR2 FQGNSA. The CDR3 sequence: CASSLPGDGIFYEQYF. CDR3 nucleotide sequence: TGTGCCAGCAGCTTACCCGGCGACGGGATTTTCTACGAGCAGTACTTC.

This chain links TRBV27 with TRBJ1-1; no definite D call. This CDR3 has 14 amino acids. V lost 2 bases and J 0 bases, leaving 7 bases between the germline ends. Germline-derived CDR1 and CDR2 are MNHEY and SMNVEV (reference sequence). The CDR3 here is CASSLRYMNTEAFF. Here the CDR3 DNA reads TGTGCCAGCAGTTTAAGGTACATGAACACTGAAGCTTTCTTT.

J is TRBJ1-2 and V is TRBV4-3; D perhaps matches TRBD1 (6 bases). V lost 4 bases and J 6 bases, leaving 15 bases between the germline ends. Per germline, CDR1 LGHNA and CDR2 YSLEER. This CDR3 is built from 14 residues. The CDR3 region has the DNA TGCGCCAGCAGCCCCCGAGGGGGGTTGGATGGCTACACCTTC. This encodes CASSPRGGLDGYTF.

The genes are TRBV28 and TRBJ2-7; no firm D call. Germline CDR1 is MDHEN and CDR2 is SYDVKM. The CDR3 length is 15 residues. Trimming shortened V by 1 base and J by 0 bases, and 10 bases separated the two germline ends. The CDR3: CASSLSPEASYEQYF. Here the CDR3 DNA reads TGTGCCAGCAGTTTATCGCCAGAGGCCTCCTACGAGCAGTACTTC. Full variable domain (outside the CDR3, taken from reference TRBV28 and TRBJ2-7): DVKVTQSSRYLVKRTGEKVFLECVQDMDHENMFWYRQDPGLGLRLIYFSYDVKMKEKGDIPEGYSVSREKKERFSLILESASTNQTSMYLCASSLSPEASYEQYFGPGTRLTVT.

This clone was seen once. The same CDR3 arises from other DNA sequences in this sample as well. This rearrangement joins TRBV27 to TRBJ1-5; TRBD1 is a possible D gene (5 bases). CDR3 length: 12 amino acids. CDR1 is MNHEY and CDR2 is SMNVEV in the germline V gene (reference sequence). Trimming stripped 6 bases from V and 5 bases from J, with 8 bases between. The CDR3 DNA is TGTGCCAGCAGCCCAGGGTATCAGCCCCAGCATTTT. This encodes CASSPGYQPQHF.

This clone has only a few counts. The same CDR3 arises from other DNA sequences in this sample as well. The genes are TRBV5-1 and TRBJ1-5; D remains ambiguous. Germline V lookup: CDR1 SGHRS, CDR2 YFSETQ. CDR3 length: 14 residues. V lost 0 bases and J lost 2, with 6 bases in between. The CDR3 DNA follows: TGCGCCAGCAGCTTGGGGCTCGGCAATCAGCCCCAGCATTTT. Its translation is CASSLGLGNQPQHF. Based on the CDR3 plus reference TRBV5-1 and TRBJ1-5, the full variable domain is KAGVTQTPRYLIKTRGQQVTLSCSPISGHRSVSWYQQTPGQGLQFLFEYFSETQRNKGNFPGRFSGRQFSNSRSEMNVSTLELGDSALYLCASSLGLGNQPQHFGDGTRLSIL.

The rearrangement joins TRBV27 to TRBJ1-4; 9 nucleotides align to TRBD1. The germline CDR1 and CDR2 sequences are MNHEY and SMNVEV (reference sequence). The CDR3 extends over 16 amino acids. The trim removed 5 bases at V and 8 bases at J, leaving 12 bases unmatched. The CDR3 sequence: CASSLLRGTGLEKLFF. The CDR3 nucleotides are TGTGCCAGCAGTCTTCTCCGGGGGACAGGGCTCGAAAAACTGTTTTTT.

DNA for the CDR3: TGTGCCAGCAGTTACGACGGGGGCCCCTATGGCTACACCTTC. This gives the protein CASSYDGGPYGYTF. The chain joins TRBV6-6 to TRBJ1-2; D is possibly TRBD1 (6 bases). Germline V gives CDR1 MNHNY, CDR2 SVGAGI (reference sequence). The length of the CDR3 is 14 residues. V dropped 2 bases and J dropped 4 bases, with 11 bases sitting between them.

This clone came up once. The chain has TRBV5-8 and TRBJ2-1; D call uncertain. The germline gives CDR1 SGHTS, CDR2 YDEGEE. Trimming took off 1 base at V and 5 bases at J, with 4 bases between the two ends. The CDR3 covers 12 residues. The CDR3 loop is CASSLYDNEQFF. The DNA for the CDR3 is TGTGCCAGCAGCTTGTACGACAATGAGCAGTTCTTC.

The J gene is TRBJ2-1, the V gene TRBV27; D may correspond to TRBD1 or TRBD2 (5 bases each). Trimming pared 5 bases from V and 10 bases from J, leaving 12 bases between. The germline CDR1 and CDR2 sequences are MNHEY and SMNVEV (reference sequence). The CDR3 is 12 amino acids. DNA of the CDR3: TGTGCCAGCAGTATCCCGGGACCCGAGCAGTTCTTC. Translated, it gives CASSIPGPEQFF.

The chain is built from TRBV6-5 and TRBJ2-3, with TRBD2 matching 7 bases. The CDR3 loop spans 14 amino acids. With V trimmed by 5 bases and J by 4 bases, 6 bases remained unmatched. Germline CDR1 reads MNHEY; CDR2 reads SVGAGI. In DNA form, the CDR3 reads TGTGCCAGCAGTAGCGGGATAAACGCAGATACGCAGTATTTT. Translation: CASSSGINADTQYF.

Details on this clone: Within the sample, other DNA sequences also encode this same CDR3. This rearrangement joins TRBV27 to TRBJ2-3; possibly TRBD2 for D (5 bases). The ends were cut back, 6 bases at V and 3 bases at J, with 19 bases in the middle. The CDR3 is 16 residues long. Germline V gives CDR1 MNHEY, CDR2 SMNVEV (reference sequence). DNA of the CDR3: TGTGCCAGCAGCCTTCTACGGGCCCGCGGGACAGATACGCAGTATTTT. Translated: CASSLLRARGTDTQYF.

V is TRBV28 and J is TRBJ2-4; D ambiguous. The CDR3 runs to 12 residues. CDR1 is MDHEN, CDR2 SYDVKM, per germline. Trimming took 8 bases from V and 9 from J, leaving 14 bases between them. The CDR3 reads CASSPVVGIQYF. CDR3 sequence (DNA): TGTGCCAGCTCCCCTGTGGTTGGCATTCAGTACTTC.

CDR3 loop: CASSTGFYNEQFF. CDR3 nucleotide sequence: TGTGCCAGCAGTACAGGGTTCTACAATGAGCAGTTCTTC. The rearrangement links TRBV27 to TRBJ2-1; a weak D match, TRBD1 (6 bases). The CDR3 covers 13 residues. The V end was cut by 5 bases, the J end by 3 bases, with 8 bases between. The germline CDR1 and CDR2 sequences are MNHEY and SMNVEV (reference sequence).

V and J are TRBV27 and TRBJ2-1, with D tentatively TRBD2 (5 bases). CDR1 and CDR2 (germline): MNHEY, SMNVEV (reference sequence). There are 14 residues in the CDR3. V was trimmed by 2 bases and J by 7 bases, leaving 12 bases between them. CDR3: CASSLIGGENEQFF. The CDR3 DNA follows: TGTGCCAGCAGTTTAATCGGTGGGGAGAATGAGCAGTTCTTC.

On this clone: The sample contains more than one DNA sequence encoding this CDR3. The V gene is TRBV2, the J gene TRBJ2-7; 8 bases are shared with TRBD2. The ends lost 3 bases at V and 7 bases at J; junction bases unmatched: 8. Germline V gives CDR1 SNHLY, CDR2 FYNNEI. The CDR3 is 14 residues long. Written as DNA, the CDR3 is TGTGCCAGCAGTGAGTTAGCGGGGTCGAGGGAGCAGTACTTC. It codes for CASSELAGSREQYF.